The rows below give T cell receptor beta chains drawn from one sample of a study of graft-versus-host responses after intestinal transplantation. Repertoires were generated with immunoSEQ multiplex PCR, while TCRdb's copy carries only in-frame clones and drops some. This table holds roughly 120,000 clones, approximately 90% found once. For these TCRs, the target antigens are not known. The specimen was unstimulated CD4+ T cells sorted from spleen or lymph node cells, collected before transplant. Source of these receptors: a human donor who was the organ donor for an intestinal transplant. Both conserved end residues are part of each CDR3. D genes are given only for firm matches. A clone size is listed for some rows: how often the clone was seen (once, few, many), or a class if it is expanded.

>-|TRBD2|TRBJ2-3|TRBV5-1
TGCGCCAGCAGCTTGGTTCTAGCGGGAGAATGGTTGACAGATACGCAGTATTTT
CASSLVLAGEWLTDTQYF
>-|-|TRBJ2-5|TRBV21-1
TGTGCCAGCAGCAAAGAACTGAGGATTGAAGGGACAAGTGCCTGTGGAGGCCAAGAGACCCAGTACTTC
CASSKELRIEGTSACGGQETQYF
>-|-|TRBJ1-1|TRBV19
TGTGCCAGTAGTATAGATAGGGATTCCACTGAAGCTTTCTTT
CASSIDRDSTEAFF
>-|TRBD2|TRBJ2-7|TRBV5-5
TGTGCCAGCAGCTTGGCCAAGACTAGCGGGAGGCCTAAGCAGTACTTC
CASSLAKTSGRPKQYF
>-|-|TRBJ1-5|TRBV11-2
TGTGCCAGCAGCTTAGACAGCAATCAGCCCCAGCATTTT
CASSLDSNQPQHF
>once|-|TRBJ2-2|TRBV10-3
TGTGCCATCAGTGGGGGGTTCACCGGGGAGCTGTTTTTT
CAISGGFTGELFF
>-|TRBD2|TRBJ2-1|TRBV13
TGTGCCAGCAGCTCTAGCGGGAGGGTCTCCTACAATGAGCAGTTCTTC
CASSSSGRVSYNEQFF
>-|TRBD1|TRBJ2-7|TRBV27
TGTGCCAGCAGTTTAATACCCGGGACAGGGGGCTACGAGCAGTACTTC
CASSLIPGTGGYEQYF
>few|-|TRBJ2-1|TRBV5-7
TGTGCCAGCAGCTTTAGACCGGCGGGCATCTACAATGAGCAGTTCTTC
CASSFRPAGIYNEQFF
>-|-|TRBJ1-3|TRBV5-5
TGTGCCAGCAGCTTGTGGGCGGACTCTGGAAACACCATATATTTT
CASSLWADSGNTIYF
>once|-|TRBJ1-2|TRBV5-7
TGTGCCAGCAGCTTCAGATCTCCCCCCTATGGCTACACCTTC
CASSFRSPPYGYTF
>-|TRBD2|TRBJ2-2|TRBV4-1
TGCGCCAGCAGCCAGTGGGGACTAGCGGGAGTTTCCACCGGGGAGCTGTTTTTT
CASSQWGLAGVSTGELFF
>-|-|TRBJ1-1|TRBV7-8
TGTGCCAGCAGCCAGGGGCATTTGACTGAAGCTTTCTTT
CASSQGHLTEAFF
>-|TRBD1|TRBJ2-3|TRBV19
TGTGCCAGTAGTGCGCGGGACAGGCGTCTAGGAGATACGCAGTATTTT
CASSARDRRLGDTQYF
>-|-|TRBJ1-1|TRBV13
TGTGCCAGCAGCGCGAGGGGATCTGAAGCTTTCTTT
CASSARGSEAFF
>-|-|TRBJ2-3|TRBV7-6
TGTGCCAGCAGCTTAGCCCCTTCGGAGCGCTTACGCACGTATACGCAGTATTTT
CASSLAPSERLRTYTQYF
>-|-|TRBJ2-7|TRBV12-5
TGTGCTAGTGGTTTGGTACCCGGCTACGAGCAGTACTTC
CASGLVPGYEQYF
>-|TRBD1|TRBJ2-2|TRBV5-8
TGTGCCAGCAGCTTCAGGGGGCGAGGCGGGGAGCTGTTTTTT
CASSFRGRGGELFF
>-|TRBD2|TRBJ2-2|TRBV7-8
TGTGCCAGCAGCCTCCAACGACTAGCGGGCACCGGGGAGCTGTTTTTT
CASSLQRLAGTGELFF
>-|-|TRBJ2-5|TRBV7-9
TGTGCCAGCAGCTCCATTTTCGGGGGCCAAGAGACCCAGTACTTC
CASSSIFGGQETQYF
>-|TRBD1|TRBJ1-2|TRBV6-5
TGTGCCAGCAGTGAAGGACAGGCAGCGTATGGCTACACCTTC
CASSEGQAAYGYTF
>few|TRBD1|TRBJ1-2|TRBV5-1
TGCGCCAGCAGCTCGGGACAGGGGGGCTACACCTTC
CASSSGQGGYTF
>-|-|TRBJ2-7|TRBV4-2
TGTGCCAGCAGCCAAGATGGGTCCAAAGGACCCTACGAGCAGTACTTC
CASSQDGSKGPYEQYF
>-|TRBD1|TRBJ2-2|TRBV27
TGTGCCAGCAGTTGGGGACAGCACACCGGGGAGCTGTTTTTT
CASSWGQHTGELFF
>-|-|TRBJ2-1|TRBV6-1
TGTGCCAGCAGTGGCGTCGTGGGGGAGCAGTTCTTC
CASSGVVGEQFF
>-|TRBD1|TRBJ2-7|TRBV29-1
TGCAGCGTTGAGGGGACAGGGGCGCCCTACGAGCAGTACTTC
CSVEGTGAPYEQYF
>-|-|TRBJ2-5|TRBV4-1
TGCGCCAGCAGCCGTCTGTCCGGGACGGACGAGACCCAGTACTTC
CASSRLSGTDETQYF
>-|TRBD1|TRBJ1-1|TRBV7-9
TGTGCCAGCAGCCTTAATACCTACGCGACAGGGGCTGAAGCTTTCTTT
CASSLNTYATGAEAFF
>once|-|TRBJ2-1|TRBV7-9
TGTGCCAGCAGCTCGCCTAGCGTATTGAACTCCTACAATGAGCAGTTCTTC
CASSSPSVLNSYNEQFF
>once|TRBD2|TRBJ2-5|TRBV7-9
TGTGCCAGCAGCTTTCGAGCGGGAGGGCACAGAGAGACCCAGTACTTC
CASSFRAGGHRETQYF
>-|-|TRBJ2-7|TRBV28
TGTGCCAGCAGGGCTCCGGGGTACGAGCAGTACTTC
CASRAPGYEQYF
>-|-|TRBJ2-7|TRBV6-6
TGTGCCAGCAGTTACTCGATTTCCTACGAGCAGTACTTC
CASSYSISYEQYF
>few|-|TRBJ1-1|TRBV7-9
TGTGCCAGCGGCTCCATCGGGGCAAAGGGCACTGAAGCTTTCTTT
CASGSIGAKGTEAFF
>-|-|TRBJ1-5|TRBV6-6
TGTGCCAGCAGTCAGGGACATTCCGGCAATCAGCCCCAGCATTTT
CASSQGHSGNQPQHF
>-|TRBD2|TRBJ2-3|TRBV9
TGTGCCAGCAGCGTAGCGGGAGGGCCCGTTGGTACGCAGTATTTT
CASSVAGGPVGTQYF
>-|-|TRBJ2-7|TRBV28
TGTGCCAGCAGTCCACCCCAGGCTTTCTCCTACGAGCAGTACTTC
CASSPPQAFSYEQYF
>-|-|TRBJ2-1|TRBV7-2
TGTGCCAGCAGCCCGGCGGACCTGTACAATGAGCAGTTCTTC
CASSPADLYNEQFF
>-|-|TRBJ1-4|TRBV27
TGTGCCAGCAGGCCGGTGGGGGCCCGCCCCGAAAAACTGTTTTTT
CASRPVGARPEKLFF
>-|-|TRBJ2-6|TRBV28
TGTGCCAGCATCCCGGGTTCAACTGGGGCCAACGTCCTGACTTTC
CASIPGSTGANVLTF
>-|-|TRBJ1-5|TRBV30
TGTGCCTGGAGTAAGGATAGCAATCAGCCCCAGCATTTT
CAWSKDSNQPQHF
>-|-|TRBJ2-3|TRBV28
TGTGCCAGCAGGTCAACAGATACGCAGTATTTT
CASRSTDTQYF
>-|-|TRBJ1-5|TRBV5-1
TGCGCCAGCAGCTTGGAAGGCGGCAATCAGCCCCAGCATTTT
CASSLEGGNQPQHF
>-|TRBD1|TRBJ2-3|TRBV28
TGTGCCAGCAGAGCCGACAGGGTAAATACGCAGTATTTT
CASRADRVNTQYF
>-|-|TRBJ1-1|TRBV30
TGTGCCTGGATTATTCGGGGGACGAACACTGAAGCTTTCTTT
CAWIIRGTNTEAFF
>-|-|TRBJ2-1|TRBV18
TGTGCCAGCTCACCACCCGGGAGTTTCCCCAATGAGCAGTTCTTC
CASSPPGSFPNEQFF
>few|-|TRBJ1-3|TRBV2
TGTGCCAGCAGCCCCAACAGGGCTGGAAACACCATATATTTT
CASSPNRAGNTIYF
>once|-|TRBJ2-1|TRBV30
TGTGCCTGCAGATCCCCTCTATCCCTAAGCTCCTACAATGAGCAGTTCTTC
CACRSPLSLSSYNEQFF
>once|-|TRBJ2-1|TRBV29-1
TGCAGCGTCGCCCTGACTAGGGGCTACAATGAGCAGTTCTTC
CSVALTRGYNEQFF
>-|-|TRBJ1-3|TRBV4-2
TGTGCCAGCAGCCTTGGGGAGTGGGGGGCCGGGGGAAACACCATATATTTT
CASSLGEWGAGGNTIYF
>-|-|TRBJ1-2|TRBV5-4
TGTGCCAGCAGCTCAATTACAGTTTATGGCTACACCTTC
CASSSITVYGYTF
>-|-|TRBJ1-4|TRBV5-1
TGCGCCAGCAGCTTGGTGAAGGGAACTAATGAAAAACTGTTTTTT
CASSLVKGTNEKLFF
>-|TRBD1|TRBJ1-5|TRBV19
TGTGCCAGTAGCGGGACAGGGGAACAGCCCCAGCATTTT
CASSGTGEQPQHF
>-|TRBD2|TRBJ2-1|TRBV5-1
TGCGCCAGCAGCTTGGTCGGACTAGCCAACAATGAGCAGTTCTTC
CASSLVGLANNEQFF
>-|TRBD2|TRBJ2-1|TRBV4-1
TGCGCCAGCAGCCTTCTAGCGGGGGTCTACAATGAGCAGTTCTTC
CASSLLAGVYNEQFF
>-|TRBD2|TRBJ2-7|TRBV15
TGTGCCACCAGCAGAGATCGGGGGGGAACGAAGACCTACGAGCAGTACTTC
CATSRDRGGTKTYEQYF
>-|-|TRBJ2-1|TRBV7-2
TGTGCCAGCAGCGACGGAGCTGGAGGGCGATGGCAGTTCTTC
CASSDGAGGRWQFF
>-|-|TRBJ1-6|TRBV4-3
TGCGCCAGCAGCGACCGAGGGAGCTCCTATAATTCACCCCTCCACTTT
CASSDRGSSYNSPLHF
>-|-|TRBJ2-7|TRBV5-1
TGCGCCAGCAGCTTGGCCGGGGCGGGCTACGAGCAGTACTTC
CASSLAGAGYEQYF
>-|TRBD1|TRBJ1-2|TRBV19
TGTGCCAGTAGGGACAGGGCCCGCAACTATGGCTACACCTTC
CASRDRARNYGYTF
>-|-|TRBJ2-1|TRBV29-1
TGCAGCGTTGGGTACGCCGACAATGAGCAGTTCTTC
CSVGYADNEQFF